These 32 T cell receptor beta chains were all obtained from the same sample, sequenced in a study of neoadjuvant anti-PD-1 for oral cavity cancer. Generated by immunoSEQ multiplex PCR, the TCRdb table keeps only in-frame clones and is missing some. The sample carries more than 12,000 clones, 65% to 70% recorded once. Sequencing was performed on PBMCs, taken before nivolumab (anti-PD-1) treatment. All receptors come from a person aged 40-85 years with oral cavity squamous cell carcinoma.

This rearrangement joins TRBV7-9 to TRBJ2-5; 8 nucleotides line up with TRBD1. Germline V gene sequence: CDR1 SEHNR, CDR2 FQNEAQ (reference sequence). Losses at the gene ends were 1 base for V and 4 bases for J; bases not matched to a gene: 5. CDR3 size: 15 residues. CDR3 amino acids: CASSLDGDRRETQYF. CDR3 sequence (DNA): TGTGCCAGCAGCTTAGATGGGGACAGGAGAGAGACCCAGTACTTC.

The chain is built from TRBV4-2 and TRBJ1-2; TRBD1 might be the D (6 bases). Germline CDR1 and CDR2: LGHNA and YNFKEQ. Deletions cut 5 bases from V and 4 bases from J, with 17 bases between. The CDR3 has 15 amino acids. Here the CDR3 DNA reads TGTGCCAGCAGCTCGACTGGGGGGGGGCGCTATGGCTACACCTTC. Its protein is CASSSTGGGRYGYTF.

The sample holds one count of this clone. The V gene is TRBV15, the J gene TRBJ2-1; TRBD1 matches 8 bases. Germline V gives CDR1 LNHNV, CDR2 YYDKDF (reference sequence). CDR3 length equals 13 residues. After removal of 3 bases from V and 7 bases from J, the junction contained 2 bases not matched to a gene. The CDR3 sequence: CATSSRQGNEQFF. CDR3 sequence (DNA): TGTGCCACCAGCAGTAGACAGGGGAATGAGCAGTTCTTC.

This clone was counted only a few times. CDR3: CASSRSRQYEQYF. As DNA, the CDR3 is TGCGCCAGCAGCCGGAGCAGGCAATACGAGCAGTACTTC. The chain couples TRBV5-1 to TRBJ2-7, with D hard to call. CDR1 is SGHRS and CDR2 is YFSETQ in the germline V gene. The ends were cut back, 4 bases at V and 4 bases at J, with 12 bases in the middle. The CDR3 is 13 amino acids.

In this sample, this clone turned up a few times. The chain joins TRBV4-1 to TRBJ2-7, with D unclear. The length of the CDR3 is 13 residues. Trimming stripped 5 bases from V and 5 bases from J, with 13 bases between. Per the germline V gene, CDR1 is MGHRA and CDR2 is YSYEKL. The CDR3 sequence is CASSATTSNEQYF. In DNA form, the CDR3 reads TGCGCCAGCAGCGCAACCACGTCCAACGAGCAGTACTTC.

The chain uses TRBV7-3 and TRBJ2-2; TRBD1 might be the D (5 bases). CDR1 SGHTA and CDR2 FQGTGA come from the germline V gene. There are 16 residues in the CDR3. Trimming took 4 bases from V and 8 from J, leaving 20 bases between them. CDR3 DNA sequence: TGTGCCAGCAGCTCCCGGTCAATCGGACACAGTGGGGAGCTGTTTTTT. It translates to CASSSRSIGHSGELFF.

This clone was seen only a few times. This rearrangement joins TRBV5-1 to TRBJ1-2, with 9 bases that match TRBD1. This CDR3 is built from 15 residues. CDR1 and CDR2 (germline): SGHRS, YFSETQ. The V segment lost 4 bases and the J segment 6 bases; nucleotides outside the gene matches: 10. This CDR3 reads CASSLRDREDDGYTF. The CDR3 DNA reads TGCGCCAGCAGCCTCCGGGACAGGGAGGATGATGGCTACACCTTC.

The chain is built from TRBV19 and TRBJ1-1; D uncertain. CDR3 length: 14 amino acids. V was cut by 6 bases and J by 8 bases, with 19 bases left in between. Per germline, CDR1 LNHDA and CDR2 SQIVND (reference sequence). CDR3 protein: CASRTTGVFSEAFF. The CDR3 nucleotides read TGTGCCAGTAGAACCACCGGTGTCTTTTCGGAAGCTTTCTTT. The full variable domain, in which reference TRBV19 and TRBJ1-1 provide the parts outside the CDR3, is DGGITQSPKYLFRKEGQNVTLSCEQNLNHDAMYWYRQDPGQGLRLIYYSQIVNDFQKGDIAEGYSVSREKKESFPLTVTSAQKNPTAFYLCASRTTGVFSEAFFGQGTRLTVV.

The chain links TRBV19 to TRBJ1-2; TRBD1 is a possible D gene (6 bases). V was pared by 10 bases and J by 4 bases, with 13 bases between. This CDR3 has 12 residues. CDR1 and CDR2 (germline): LNHDA, SQIVND (reference sequence). The CDR3 sequence is CAIWTASYGYTF. The CDR3 nucleotides are TGTGCCATTTGGACAGCGAGCTATGGCTACACCTTC.

As DNA, the CDR3 is TGTGCCAGCAGGAAACAGGGGGCTTATCAGCCCCAGCATTTT. It is translated as CASRKQGAYQPQHF. This chain connects TRBV27 to TRBJ1-5, with 9 bases identical to TRBD1. V trimming: 6 bases; J trimming: 5 bases; junction bases outside the gene matches: 5. Germline assignment: CDR1 MNHEY and CDR2 SMNVEV (reference sequence). There are 14 residues in the CDR3.

CDR3 in amino acids: CASRGTKGTDTQYF. CDR3 nucleotide sequence: TGTGCCAGCAGGGGGACGAAGGGCACAGATACGCAGTATTTT. The gene calls are TRBV4-2 and TRBJ2-3, with D possibly called TRBD1 or TRBD2 (5 bases each). Per germline, CDR1 LGHNA and CDR2 YNFKEQ. The CDR3 runs to 14 residues. Trimming cost V 6 bases and J 1 base, with 11 bases left between them.

The chain links TRBV9 to TRBJ1-5, with 9 bases aligning to TRBD1. CDR1 SGDLS and CDR2 YYNGEE come from the germline V gene. The junction had 14 bases not matched to a gene; V was cut back by 6 bases and J by 1 base. The CDR3 totals 18 residues. The CDR3 reads CASTRTGVLILSNQPQHF. The CDR3 nucleotides are TGTGCCAGCACCAGGACAGGGGTCCTAATTCTAAGCAATCAGCCCCAGCATTTT.

The CDR3 sequence is CASSTDRARGYTF. CDR3 coding DNA: TGTGCCAGCAGCACTGACAGGGCCCGCGGCTACACCTTC. The genes are TRBV11-2 and TRBJ1-2; 7 bases fit TRBD1. V lost 5 bases to trimming and J lost 8 bases; unmatched junction nucleotides: 8. The CDR3 contains 13 residues. Germline assignment: CDR1 SGHAT and CDR2 FQNNGV.

Remarks on this clone: One end of the junction is discordant with germline, which a read error may explain. This rearrangement joins TRBV11-2 to TRBJ1-1; D possibly corresponds to TRBD1 (5 bases). CDR3 length: 12 residues. Germline lookup yields CDR1 SGHAT and CDR2 FQNNGV. The CDR3 reads CASRIAGGARLF. CDR3 nucleotide sequence: TGTGCCAGCAGAATCGCAGGTGGGGCACGGCTCTTT.

This chain uses TRBV7-9 with TRBJ1-2, with 7 positions matching TRBD1. The CDR3 sequence is 13 residues long. Per the germline V gene, CDR1 is SEHNR and CDR2 is FQNEAQ (reference sequence). The trim removed 5 bases at V and 4 bases at J, leaving 4 bases unmatched. Here the CDR3 reads CASSEQGLYGYTF. The CDR3 nucleotides read TGTGCCAGCAGCGAACAGGGGCTCTATGGCTACACCTTC.

This chain links TRBV5-6 with TRBJ2-7; TRBD1 might be the D (6 bases). This CDR3 is 16 amino acids long. V lost 4 bases and J lost 7, with 24 bases in between. The V gene's germline CDR1 is SGHDT and CDR2 YYEEEE. The DNA of the CDR3 is TGTGCCAGCAGCGGAGCAGGACAGTCAAACCCGGGGGAGCAGTACTTC. Translation: CASSGAGQSNPGEQYF.

The V and J genes are TRBV4-2 and TRBJ1-4; possible D gene TRBD1, 6 bases. V was shortened by 0 bases and J by 7 bases, with 15 bases between the two germline ends. The CDR3 sequence is 16 residues long. Germline V gene data show CDR1 as LGHNA and CDR2 as YNFKEQ. CDR3 nucleotide sequence: TGTGCCAGCAGCCAAGAAGCGGGGGGCGTAGGTGAAAAACTGTTTTTT. Translating gives CASSQEAGGVGEKLFF.

This clone was picked up a small number of times. The J gene is TRBJ2-2, the V gene TRBV7-9, with D possibly called TRBD1 or TRBD2 (6 bases each). The CDR3 has 15 residues. Trimming removed 7 bases from V and 4 bases from J, with 16 bases in between. The germline V gene has CDR1 SEHNR and CDR2 FQNEAQ (reference sequence). The CDR3 nucleotides read TGTGCCAGCACCCCCGGGGGCACCCGCACCGGGGAGCTGTTTTTT. Its protein product is CASTPGGTRTGELFF.

The chain joins TRBV6-5 to TRBJ1-2; 9 bases line up with TRBD1. V trimming: 6 bases; J trimming: 6 bases; junction bases outside the gene matches: 2. Germline V gene data show CDR1 as MNHEY and CDR2 as SVGAGI. This CDR3 has 12 amino acids. In DNA form, the CDR3 reads TGTGCCAGCAGGAGGACAGGGGATGGCTACACCTTC. Translated: CASRRTGDGYTF.

CDR3 nucleotides: TGTGCCATCAGTGAGTTTACAGGGGGCGATTCACCCCTCCACTTT. It is translated as CAISEFTGGDSPLHF. The rearrangement joins TRBV10-3 to TRBJ1-6; 9 bases match TRBD1. CDR3 length: 15 amino acids. Germline V gene sequence: CDR1 ENHRY, CDR2 SYGVKD. V lost 1 base, J lost 8 bases, and 3 bases stayed unmatched.

This clone was counted a few times. The chain uses TRBV7-9 and TRBJ1-4, with D uncertain. The germline gives CDR1 SEHNR, CDR2 FQNEAQ (reference sequence). Trimming cost V 3 bases and J 0 bases, with 5 bases left between them. There are 14 residues in the CDR3. The CDR3 sequence is CASSFSPTNEKLFF. Written as DNA, the CDR3 is TGTGCCAGCAGCTTTTCCCCAACTAATGAAAAACTGTTTTTT.

This clone was observed a single time. The chain links TRBV4-1 to TRBJ1-1, with unresolved D. Germline CDR1 and CDR2: MGHRA and YSYEKL. Trimming pared 4 bases from V and 3 bases from J, leaving 15 bases between. The CDR3 runs 15 residues. The CDR3: CASSRSGVGDTEAFF. The DNA of the CDR3 is TGCGCCAGCAGCCGGTCCGGGGTTGGGGACACTGAAGCTTTCTTT.

The chain combines TRBV19 with TRBJ1-4, with 10 bases that match TRBD1. CDR1 is LNHDA and CDR2 is SQIVND in the germline V gene (reference sequence). The V segment lost 6 bases and the J segment 7 bases; nucleotides outside the gene matches: 5. CDR3 length equals 14 residues. The CDR3 reads CASRETGGGEKLFF. The DNA for the CDR3 is TGTGCCAGTAGGGAGACAGGGGGCGGTGAAAAACTGTTTTTT.

This rearrangement joins TRBV6-1 to TRBJ2-5; maybe TRBD2 (5 bases). This CDR3 has 13 amino acids. The ends were cut back, 6 bases at V and 4 bases at J, with 12 bases in the middle. Germline loops: CDR1 MNHNS, CDR2 SASEGT. The CDR3 DNA follows: TGTGCCAGCAGGGAGGAGGTCCGAGAGACCCAGTACTTC. Amino acids: CASREEVRETQYF.

The genes are TRBV30 and TRBJ2-3; TRBD2 agrees at 7 bases. CDR3 length: 15 amino acids. The junction had 7 bases not matched to a gene; V was cut back by 2 bases and J by 2 bases. Germline V gene data show CDR1 as GTSNPN and CDR2 as SVGIG (reference sequence). Here the CDR3 DNA reads TGTGCCTGGAGTCGGGGGGAGGTGGTCACAGATACGCAGTATTTT. Translating gives CAWSRGEVVTDTQYF.

The CDR3 loop reads CAIGGGSTDTQYF. The CDR3 DNA follows: TGTGCCATCGGGGGAGGGAGCACAGATACGCAGTATTTT. V is TRBV10-3 and J is TRBJ2-3, with TRBD2 matching 7 bases. This CDR3 has 13 residues. The junction had 2 bases not matched to a gene; V was cut back by 8 bases and J by 0 bases. Per germline, CDR1 ENHRY and CDR2 SYGVKD.

The rearrangement joins TRBV11-2 to TRBJ2-3; D is possibly TRBD1 (7 bases). With 1 base removed from V and 6 bases from J, the gap between germline ends came to 17 bases. Germline CDR1 is SGHAT and CDR2 is FQNNGV. This CDR3 region has 16 residues. CDR3 sequence reads: CASSLGYRGGGDTQYF. CDR3 coding DNA: TGTGCCAGCAGCTTAGGATACAGGGGAGGCGGGGATACGCAGTATTTT.

The chain has TRBV7-9 and TRBJ2-1; D is tentatively TRBD1 or TRBD2 (6 bases each). V was cut by 2 bases and J by 6 bases, with 11 bases left in between. The CDR3 sequence is 14 residues long. Germline values: CDR1 SEHNR, CDR2 FQNEAQ (reference sequence). Written as DNA, the CDR3 is TGTGCCAGCAGCTTAACGGGGGCGGGCAATGAGCAGTTCTTC. Translated, it gives CASSLTGAGNEQFF.

The chain joins TRBV9 to TRBJ1-1; D not resolved. Germline V CDR1 and CDR2: SGDLS, YYNGEE. V gave up 2 bases and J gave up 3 bases, with 14 bases separating them. The CDR3 loop spans 15 amino acids. CDR3 sequence (DNA): TGTGCCAGCAGCGTCCTTGGTCGGGCGGACACTGAAGCTTTCTTT. This sequence encodes CASSVLGRADTEAFF.

This rearrangement joins TRBV5-6 to TRBJ1-2, with TRBD1 as a possible D gene (6 bases). This CDR3 has 15 residues. Trimming left V 4 bases short and J 4 bases short, with 17 bases between. Germline V CDR1 and CDR2: SGHDT, YYEEEE. This CDR3 is CASSNLGAVFYGYTF. DNA for the CDR3: TGTGCCAGCAGCAATTTGGGGGCGGTTTTCTATGGCTACACCTTC. The complete variable domain, with remaining parts taken from reference TRBV5-6 and TRBJ1-2, reads DAGVTQSPTHLIKTRGQQVTLRCSPKSGHDTVSWYQQALGQGPQFIFQYYEEEERQRGNFPDRFSGHQFPNYSSELNVNALLLGDSALYLCASSNLGAVFYGYTFGSGTRLTVV.

The genes are TRBV5-1 and TRBJ2-7; 8 nucleotides align to TRBD1. Germline V gives CDR1 SGHRS, CDR2 YFSETQ. The CDR3 consists of 13 residues. Trimming cost V 7 bases and J 1 base; bases outside gene matches: 4. CDR3 region: CASRRDRSYEQYF. As DNA, the CDR3 is TGCGCCAGCCGCCGGGACAGGTCCTACGAGCAGTACTTC.

This chain links TRBV19 with TRBJ1-2; TRBD1 is a possible D gene (6 bases). This CDR3 comprises 16 residues. Trimming pared 4 bases from V and 3 bases from J, leaving 18 bases between. Per the germline V gene, CDR1 is LNHDA and CDR2 is SQIVND (reference sequence). CDR3 loop: CASSTPQPTGDYGYTF. The CDR3 DNA reads TGTGCCAGTAGTACCCCCCAACCGACAGGCGACTATGGCTACACCTTC.